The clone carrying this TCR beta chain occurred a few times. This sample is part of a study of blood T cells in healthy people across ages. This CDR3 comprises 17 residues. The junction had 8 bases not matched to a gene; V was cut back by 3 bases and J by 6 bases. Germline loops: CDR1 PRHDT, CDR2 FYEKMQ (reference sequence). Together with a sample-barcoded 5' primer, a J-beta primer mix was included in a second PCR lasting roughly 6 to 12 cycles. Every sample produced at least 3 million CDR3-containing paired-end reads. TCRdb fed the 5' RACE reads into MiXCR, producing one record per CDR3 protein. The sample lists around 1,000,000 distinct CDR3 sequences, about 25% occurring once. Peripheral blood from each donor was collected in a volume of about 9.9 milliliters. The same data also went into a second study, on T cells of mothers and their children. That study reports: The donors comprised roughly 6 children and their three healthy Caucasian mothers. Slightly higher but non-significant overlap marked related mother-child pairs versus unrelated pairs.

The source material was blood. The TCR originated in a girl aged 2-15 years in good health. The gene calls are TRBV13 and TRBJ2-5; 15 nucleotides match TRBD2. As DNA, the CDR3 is TGTGCCAGCAGCTTGGTGTCCGGGACTAGCGGGAGGAAGACCCAGTACTTC. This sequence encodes CASSLVSGTSGRKTQYF. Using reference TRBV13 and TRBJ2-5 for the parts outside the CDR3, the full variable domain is AAGVIQSPRHLIKEKRETATLKCYPIPRHDTVYWYQQGPGQDPQFLISFYEKMQSDKGSIPDRFSAQQFSDYHSELNMSSLELGDSALYFCASSLVSGTSGRKTQYFGPGTRLLVL.